These 19 T cell receptor beta chains share one sample of origin, sequenced in a study of shared clonotypes between healthy human individuals. Some clones are missing from TCRdb's copy, which holds only in-frame ones; the method was immunoSEQ multiplex PCR. The repertoire holds more than 400,000 clones, with about 84% as singletons. Sequenced material: PBMCs. The receptors were gathered from a woman in her forties in good health. Some clones in this sample may be carry-over from other donors' samples.

This rearrangement joins TRBV28 to TRBJ2-3, with TRBD2 matching over 9 bases. The CDR3 loop spans 16 amino acids. Per germline, CDR1 MDHEN and CDR2 SYDVKM. Germline trimming cut 6 bases from V and 8 bases from J; bases unmatched to any gene: 15. CDR3 amino acids: CASSFSGSMVEGTQYF. The CDR3 coding sequence is TGTGCCAGCAGCTTTAGCGGGAGTATGGTTGAAGGTACGCAGTATTTT.

The chain links TRBV9 to TRBJ2-3, with 7 bases aligning to TRBD2. This CDR3 comprises 14 residues. Germline V CDR1 and CDR2: SGDLS, YYNGEE. Trimming cost V 7 bases and J 1 base; bases outside gene matches: 6. CDR3 residues: CASAAGLGTDTQYF. CDR3 DNA sequence: TGTGCCAGCGCAGCGGGATTAGGCACAGATACGCAGTATTTT.

With regard to this clone: A far larger clone lies a single base away; this is likely a read error. The J gene is TRBJ2-3, the V gene TRBV12-5, with 11 bases lining up with TRBD2. The CDR3 totals 17 residues. Trimming removed 3 bases from V and 7 bases from J; junction bases left unmatched: 12. Germline values: CDR1 LGHNT, CDR2 FRNRAP. CDR3 bases: TGTGCTAGTGGTTTCGCCCCTACTAGCGGGAGTGTAAATACGCAGTATTTT. Its translation is CASGFAPTSGSVNTQYF.

The V call is TRBV27, the J call TRBJ2-7; D unclear. Trimming shortened V by 6 bases and J by 6 bases, and 18 bases separated the two germline ends. Germline lookup yields CDR1 MNHEY and CDR2 SMNVEV (reference sequence). The CDR3 is 14 residues long. The CDR3 DNA is TGTGCCAGCAGCTACCGCCCGGGTCTGGGCGAGCAGTACTTC. Translating gives CASSYRPGLGEQYF.

About this clone: A much larger clone lies one base from this, so it may be a read error. The rearrangement links TRBV4-2 to TRBJ2-3; 10 bases match TRBD2. CDR3 length: 16 residues. The germline CDR1 and CDR2 sequences are LGHNA and YNFKEQ. The DNA for the CDR3 is TGTGCCAGCAGCCAAGGGGTAGCGGGAGGCGGCGATACGCGGTATTTT. This sequence encodes CASSQGVAGGGDTRYF.

The chain uses TRBV18 and TRBJ1-1; the D gene is possibly TRBD1 (5 bases). Germline V gives CDR1 KGHSH, CDR2 LQKENI. The V end was cut by 6 bases, the J end by 7 bases, with 21 bases between. This CDR3 has 15 amino acids. The CDR3 sequence: CASSLSGQTAVEAFF. The CDR3, as DNA: TGTGCCAGCTCTTTGTCAGGTCAGACAGCGGTTGAAGCTTTCTTT.

The CDR3, as DNA: TGTGCCAGCAGCCCACATACTAGTGCCCGGGGCGGGGAGCTGTTTTTT. Protein: CASSPHTSARGGELFF. The rearrangement joins TRBV7-2 to TRBJ2-2; D perhaps matches TRBD2 (5 bases). Germline CDR1 SGHTA, CDR2 FQGNSA. V gave up 5 bases and J gave up 7 bases, with 20 bases separating them. The CDR3 is 16 residues long.

For this clone: It differs at one base from a far larger clone, so likely a read error. The gene calls are TRBV28 and TRBJ1-1; unclear D gene. This CDR3 contains 11 residues. CDR1 and CDR2 (germline): MDHEN, SYDVKM. Between the trimmed V and J ends, which lost 6 bases and 1 base, there was a span of 3 bases. The CDR3 DNA sequence: TGTGCCAGCAGGGCGAACACTGAAGCTTTCTTT. Its translation is CASRANTEAFF.

This clone was detected many times. The rearrangement uses TRBV4-3 and TRBJ2-7; D is possibly TRBD2 (6 bases). The CDR3 contains 14 residues. The germline CDR1 and CDR2 sequences are LGHNA and YSLEER. V lost 0 bases, J lost 6 bases, and 12 bases lay in between. DNA of the CDR3: TGCGCCAGCAGCCAAGATGGGACCGGGGGCGAGCAGTACTTC. Amino acid sequence: CASSQDGTGGEQYF.

The V call is TRBV28, the J call TRBJ2-5; the match to TRBD2 covers 12 bases. TRBJ2-7 matches the DNA end more closely, so the J call is doubtful. The germline CDR1 and CDR2 sequences are MDHEN and SYDVKM. This CDR3 region has 15 residues. Written as DNA, the CDR3 is TGTGCCAGCAGTCCGGCTAGCGGGAGGGGCTACGAGCAGTACTTC. This translates into CASSPASGRGYEQYF.

On this clone: It differs at one base from a far larger clone, so likely a read error. The identical CDR3 is also encoded by other nucleotide sequences in the sample. V usage is TRBV5-1 and J usage is TRBJ1-1, with D maybe TRBD1 (5 bases). This CDR3 is built from 13 residues. CDR1 is SGHRS, CDR2 YFSETQ, per germline. The CDR3 reads CASSLWGANRPFF. CDR3 coding DNA: TGTGCCAGCAGCTTGTGGGGTGCCAACAGGCCTTTCTTT.

At least ten counts were recorded for this clone. V and J are TRBV7-3 and TRBJ2-2; 8 bases agree with TRBD2. Germline V gene lookup returns CDR1 SGHTA and CDR2 FQGTGA. J lost 4 bases, V lost 4 bases, and 8 bases had no gene match. There are 16 residues in the CDR3. CDR3 nucleotides: TGTGCCAGCAGCTCCCCGGGACTAGTCGGCACCGGGGAGCTGTTTTTT. Its protein product is CASSSPGLVGTGELFF.

This chain joins TRBV5-1 and TRBJ1-5; 8 bases fit TRBD1. This CDR3 is built from 14 residues. After removal of 4 bases from V and 2 bases from J, the junction contained 2 bases not matched to a gene. Germline loops: CDR1 SGHRS, CDR2 YFSETQ. CDR3 sequence: CASSATGGNQPQHF. The CDR3 DNA reads TGCGCCAGCAGCGCGACAGGGGGCAATCAGCCCCAGCATTTT. Looking up the rest from reference TRBV5-1 and TRBJ1-5 gives the full variable domain: KAGVTQTPRYLIKTRGQQVTLSCSPISGHRSVSWYQQTPGQGLQFLFEYFSETQRNKGNFPGRFSGRQFSNSRSEMNVSTLELGDSALYLCASSATGGNQPQHFGDGTRLSIL.

The chain is built from TRBV7-9 and TRBJ1-1, with D possibly being TRBD1 (5 bases). Between the trimmed V and J ends, which lost 1 base and 6 bases, there was a span of 15 bases. This CDR3 comprises 15 residues. Germline CDR1 is SEHNR and CDR2 is FQNEAQ (reference sequence). The CDR3 DNA is TGTGCCAGCAGCTTAGGGGTGTCAGGGTGGTCTGAAGCTTTCTTT. Its translation is CASSLGVSGWSEAFF.

V usage is TRBV5-1 and J usage is TRBJ2-3, with 8 bases aligning to TRBD2. J was trimmed by 5 bases and V by 4 bases; bases with no gene match: 6. The CDR3 runs 14 residues. The germline V gene has CDR1 SGHRS and CDR2 YFSETQ. CDR3 sequence reads: CASSQGLGVDTQYF. For the CDR3, the DNA is TGCGCCAGCAGCCAGGGACTAGGGGTAGATACGCAGTATTTT.

The chain recombines TRBV28 with TRBJ2-3; a possible D gene is TRBD1 (5 bases). Trimming took off 7 bases at V and 2 bases at J, with 13 bases between the two ends. CDR3 length: 14 amino acids. The germline V gene has CDR1 MDHEN and CDR2 SYDVKM. CDR3 in amino acids: CASKRGHNTDTQYF. CDR3 DNA sequence: TGTGCCAGCAAAAGGGGTCACAACACAGATACGCAGTATTTT.

The V call is TRBV9, the J call TRBJ2-3; D call uncertain. The CDR3 has 14 residues. Germline V lookup: CDR1 SGDLS, CDR2 YYNGEE. V was cut by 0 bases and J by 0 bases, with 5 bases left in between. For the CDR3, the DNA is TGTGCCAGCAGCGTAGGCAGAAGCACAGATACGCAGTATTTT. Translated: CASSVGRSTDTQYF.

V is TRBV7-9 and J is TRBJ2-1; D is tentatively TRBD1 or TRBD2 (5 bases each). The germline gives CDR1 SEHNR, CDR2 FQNEAQ (reference sequence). V was pared by 1 base and J by 4 bases, with 11 bases between. The CDR3 runs 15 residues. Here the CDR3 DNA reads TGTGCCAGCAGCTTAGGAGGGGTGGCGTACAATGAGCAGTTCTTC. It translates to CASSLGGVAYNEQFF.

J is TRBJ2-1 and V is TRBV6-4; D may be TRBD2 (5 bases). The V gene lost 0 bases and the J gene lost 8 bases, with 14 bases spanning the gap. The CDR3 extends over 15 amino acids. The germline V gene has CDR1 MRHNA and CDR2 SNTAGT. CDR3 in amino acids: CASSDSGEAGDEQFF. The CDR3 nucleotides are TGTGCCAGCAGTGACTCGGGAGAAGCCGGAGATGAGCAGTTCTTC.